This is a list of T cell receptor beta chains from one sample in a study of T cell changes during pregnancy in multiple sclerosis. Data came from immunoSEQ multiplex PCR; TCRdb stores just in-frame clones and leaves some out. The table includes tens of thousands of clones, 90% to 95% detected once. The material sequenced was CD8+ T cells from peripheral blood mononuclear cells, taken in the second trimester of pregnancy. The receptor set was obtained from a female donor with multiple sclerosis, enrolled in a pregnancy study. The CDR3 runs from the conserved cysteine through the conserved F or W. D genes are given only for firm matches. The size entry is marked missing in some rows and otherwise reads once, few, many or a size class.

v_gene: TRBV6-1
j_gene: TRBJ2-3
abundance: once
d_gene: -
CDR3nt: TGTGCCAGCAGTGTTCATACGACAGAACATACGCAGTATTTT
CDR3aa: CASSVHTTEHTQYF

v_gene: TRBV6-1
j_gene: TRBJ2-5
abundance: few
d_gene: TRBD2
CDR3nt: TGTGCCAGCAGTGAATTAGCGGGAGGGCCAGAGACCCAGTACTTC
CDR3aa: CASSELAGGPETQYF

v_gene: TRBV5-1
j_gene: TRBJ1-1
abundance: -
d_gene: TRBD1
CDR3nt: TGCGCCAGCAGCTTCACCTTATATCGACAGGGCCCGAACACTGAAGCTTTCTTT
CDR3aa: CASSFTLYRQGPNTEAFF

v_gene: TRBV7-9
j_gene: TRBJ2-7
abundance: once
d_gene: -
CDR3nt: TGTGCCAGCAGCTTAGCTAGCTCCTACGAGCAGTACTTC
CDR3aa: CASSLASSYEQYF

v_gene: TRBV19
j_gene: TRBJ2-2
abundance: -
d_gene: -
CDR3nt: TGTGCCAGTATGGGGGCGGTGGGCACCGGGGAGCTGTTTTTT
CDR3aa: CASMGAVGTGELFF

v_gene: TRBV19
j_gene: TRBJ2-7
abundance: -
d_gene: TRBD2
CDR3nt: TGTGCCAGCCGGACTAGCGGGGCTCGAGAGCAGTACTTC
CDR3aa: CASRTSGAREQYF

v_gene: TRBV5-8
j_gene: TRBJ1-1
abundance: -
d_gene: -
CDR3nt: TGTGCCAGCAGCTTGGAGACACACAGACTGAACACTGAAGCTTTCTTT
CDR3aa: CASSLETHRLNTEAFF

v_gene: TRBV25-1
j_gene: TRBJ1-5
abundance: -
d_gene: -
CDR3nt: TGTGCCAGCAGTGACCAGGGTCAGCCCCAGCATTTT
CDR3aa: CASSDQGQPQHF

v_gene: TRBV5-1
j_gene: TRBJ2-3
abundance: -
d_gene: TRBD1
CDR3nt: TGCGCCAGCAGCTCCCCACAGGGGGACGGTACGCAGTATTTT
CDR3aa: CASSSPQGDGTQYF

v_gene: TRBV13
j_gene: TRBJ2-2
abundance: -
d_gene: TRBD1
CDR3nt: TGTGCCAGCCGTCAACAGGGGGCATACACCGGGGAGCTGTTTTTT
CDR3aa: CASRQQGAYTGELFF

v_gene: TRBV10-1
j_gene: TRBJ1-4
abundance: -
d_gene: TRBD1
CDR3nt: TGCGCCAGCGGACCGGGACAGGGGGATGAAAAACTGTTTTTT
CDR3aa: CASGPGQGDEKLFF

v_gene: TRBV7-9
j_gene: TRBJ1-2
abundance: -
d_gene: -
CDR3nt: TGTGCCAGCAGCTTAGATTGGGCAGGGGTCCTCTATGGCTACACCTTC
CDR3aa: CASSLDWAGVLYGYTF

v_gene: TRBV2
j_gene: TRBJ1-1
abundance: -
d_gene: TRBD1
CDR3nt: TGTGCCAGCAGCGACAGGGACACTGAAGCTTTCTTT
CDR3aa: CASSDRDTEAFF

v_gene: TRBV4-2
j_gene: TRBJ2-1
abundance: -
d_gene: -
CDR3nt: TGTGCCAGCAGCCAGATGGGACACCTGAAGGAAAATGAGCAGTTCTTC
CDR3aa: CASSQMGHLKENEQFF

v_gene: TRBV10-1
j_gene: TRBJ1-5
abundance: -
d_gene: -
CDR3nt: TGCGCCAGCAGTGAGTCTTTCCCGGACACCGCCTGGGGCCATCAGCCCCAGCATTTT
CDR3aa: CASSESFPDTAWGHQPQHF

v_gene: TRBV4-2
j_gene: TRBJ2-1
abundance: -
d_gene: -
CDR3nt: TGTGCCAGCAGCCCGGGTGTAGCGGAGCAGTTCTTC
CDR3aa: CASSPGVAEQFF

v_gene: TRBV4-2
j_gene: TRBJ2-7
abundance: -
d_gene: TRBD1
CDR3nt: TGTGCCAGCAGCCAAGGGACAGGGGAAGGAGGCTCCTACGAGCAGTACTTC
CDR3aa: CASSQGTGEGGSYEQYF

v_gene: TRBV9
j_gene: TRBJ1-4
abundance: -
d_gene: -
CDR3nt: TGTGCCAGCAGCGTAGGGGGGAGGGCAACTAATGAAAAACTGTTTTTT
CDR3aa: CASSVGGRATNEKLFF

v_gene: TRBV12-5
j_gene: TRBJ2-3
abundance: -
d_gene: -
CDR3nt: TGTGCTAGTGGTTTGGGCGTCGGGGGGCCCACAGATACGCAGTATTTT
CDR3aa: CASGLGVGGPTDTQYF

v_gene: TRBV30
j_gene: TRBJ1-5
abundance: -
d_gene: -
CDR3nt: TGTGCCTGGAGCGGAGGGTGGAGCAATCAGCCCCAGCATTTT
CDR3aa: CAWSGGWSNQPQHF

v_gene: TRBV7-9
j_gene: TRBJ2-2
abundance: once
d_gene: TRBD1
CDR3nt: TGTGCCAGCTCCGAAGGGGGCGGCACCGGGGAGCTGTTTTTT
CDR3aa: CASSEGGGTGELFF

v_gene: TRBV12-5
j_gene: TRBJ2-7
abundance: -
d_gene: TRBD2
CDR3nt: TGTGCTAGTGGACCCGGGAGGGGCTACGAGCAGTACTTC
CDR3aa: CASGPGRGYEQYF